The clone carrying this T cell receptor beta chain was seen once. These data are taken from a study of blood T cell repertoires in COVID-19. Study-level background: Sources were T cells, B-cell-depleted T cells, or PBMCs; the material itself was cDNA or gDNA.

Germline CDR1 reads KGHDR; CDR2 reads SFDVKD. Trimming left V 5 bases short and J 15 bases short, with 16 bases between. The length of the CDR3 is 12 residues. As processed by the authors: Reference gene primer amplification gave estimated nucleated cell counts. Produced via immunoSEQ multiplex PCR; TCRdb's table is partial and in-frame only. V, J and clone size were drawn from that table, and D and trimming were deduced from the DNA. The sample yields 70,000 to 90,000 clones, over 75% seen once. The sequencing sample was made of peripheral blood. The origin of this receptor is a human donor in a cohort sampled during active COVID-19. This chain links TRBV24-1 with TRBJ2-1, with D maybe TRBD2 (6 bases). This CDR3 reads CATSGAPGLPFF. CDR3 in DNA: TGTGCCACCAGTGGAGCTCCGGGACTCCCGTTCTTC.